The source of this TCR beta chain is a study of T cells expressing NK-cell markers. About the study: Sorted CD3+CD56+NKG2C+, CD3+CD56+NKG2C- and CD3+CD56-NKG2C+ T-cell subsets were beta-chain profiled. HCMV seropositivity marked most of the eight sequenced donors; one was seronegative.

This CDR3 contains 18 residues. Germline assignment: CDR1 SGHAT and CDR2 FQDESV (reference sequence). Using the 5' RACE reads, TCRdb records one entry per CDR3 protein without DNA. The table lists roughly 280,000 distinct CDR3 sequences. The receptor was isolated from a man aged 18 to 30 in good health. This chain links TRBV11-1 with TRBJ2-2; TCRdb reports TRBD1, a call that lacks DNA to check it against. The sequencing input was blood T cells: a sorted CD56 or NKG2C T cell subset, CD4+ or CD8+ T cells, or bulk PBMC T cells (not recorded which). CDR3 sequence reads: CSSSFRRFGQKNTGELFF.